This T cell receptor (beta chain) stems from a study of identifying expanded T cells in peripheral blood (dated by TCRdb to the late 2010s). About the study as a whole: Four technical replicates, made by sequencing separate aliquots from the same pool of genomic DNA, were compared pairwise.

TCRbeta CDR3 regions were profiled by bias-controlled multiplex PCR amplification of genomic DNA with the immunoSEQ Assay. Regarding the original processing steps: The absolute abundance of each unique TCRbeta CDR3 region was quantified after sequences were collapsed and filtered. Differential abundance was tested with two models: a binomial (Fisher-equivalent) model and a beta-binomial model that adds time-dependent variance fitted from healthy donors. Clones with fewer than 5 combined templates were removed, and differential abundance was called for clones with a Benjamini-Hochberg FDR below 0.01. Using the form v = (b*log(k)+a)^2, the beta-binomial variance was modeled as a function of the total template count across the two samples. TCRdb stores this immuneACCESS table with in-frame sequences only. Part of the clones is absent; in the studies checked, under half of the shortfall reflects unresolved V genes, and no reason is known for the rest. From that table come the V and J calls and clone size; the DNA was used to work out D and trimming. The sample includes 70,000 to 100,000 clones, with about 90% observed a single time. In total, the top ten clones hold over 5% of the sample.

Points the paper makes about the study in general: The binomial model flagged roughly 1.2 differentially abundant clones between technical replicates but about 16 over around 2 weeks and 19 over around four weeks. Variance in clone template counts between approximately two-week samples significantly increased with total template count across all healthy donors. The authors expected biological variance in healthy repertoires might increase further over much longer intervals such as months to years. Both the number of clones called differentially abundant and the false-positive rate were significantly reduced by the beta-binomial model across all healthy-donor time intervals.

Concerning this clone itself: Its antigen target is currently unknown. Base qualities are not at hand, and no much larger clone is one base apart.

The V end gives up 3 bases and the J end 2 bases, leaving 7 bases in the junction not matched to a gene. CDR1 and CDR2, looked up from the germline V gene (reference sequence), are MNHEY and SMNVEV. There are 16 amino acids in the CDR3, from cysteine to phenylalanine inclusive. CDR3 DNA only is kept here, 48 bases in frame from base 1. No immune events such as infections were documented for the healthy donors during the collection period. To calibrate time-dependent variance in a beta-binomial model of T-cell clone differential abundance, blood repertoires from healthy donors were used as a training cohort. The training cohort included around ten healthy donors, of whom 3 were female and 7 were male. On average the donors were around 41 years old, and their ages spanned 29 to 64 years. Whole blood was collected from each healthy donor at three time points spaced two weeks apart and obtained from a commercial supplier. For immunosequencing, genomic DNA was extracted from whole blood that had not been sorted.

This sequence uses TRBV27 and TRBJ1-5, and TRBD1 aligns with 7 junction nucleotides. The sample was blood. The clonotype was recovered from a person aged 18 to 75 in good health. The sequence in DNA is TGTGCCAGCAGTTTTCATGGCCAGGGGGGCAATCAGCCCCAGCATTTT. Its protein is CASSFHGQGGNQPQHF.